This T cell receptor beta chain was sequenced in a study of CD8 T cells in ankylosing spondylitis. Study-wide results and caveats: What seemed typical of ankylosing spondylitis blood was a TCR beta motif built from eight highly homologous variants. With a CD8+ phenotype, disease-linked clones were relatively rare in peripheral blood.

This clonotype turned up a few times. Its target is not known. Germline V lookup: CDR1 MGHDK, CDR2 SYGVNS. V lost 1 base and J lost 2, with 12 bases in between. This CDR3 is 15 amino acids long. A quantitative 5'-RACE method, one with molecular barcodes, was used to make TCR beta libraries. One entry per CDR3 protein, called by TCRdb with MiXCR from the 5' RACE reads. The profile shows 220,000 or so distinct CDR3 sequences, roughly a tenth of them singletons. The specimen was blood, either unsorted or a sorted T cell fraction (not recorded which). This TCR came from a male donor with ankylosing spondylitis or in good health (not recorded which). The chain links TRBV25-1 to TRBJ2-7, with D tentatively TRBD1 (6 bases). CDR3 DNA sequence: TGTGCCAGCAGTGAATGGGCCGGGACAACCTACGAGCAGTACTTC. Its protein product is CASSEWAGTTYEQYF.